A selection of T cell receptor beta chains follows, all from one sample in a study of cytomegalovirus exposure and HLA in healthy donors. The protocol was immunoSEQ multiplex PCR, while the TCRdb copy is restricted to in-frame clones and leaves out a portion. The sample records around 150,000 clones, about nine tenths being singletons. The sequenced sample was PBMCs. The receptors were sampled from a woman in her thirties in good health and CMV-seronegative. Each CDR3 is given with its conserved first and last residue. A D gene is named only where the DNA matches it firmly. Where a row states a size, it is once, few, many or the class of an expanded clone; other rows omit it.

abundance	v_gene	j_gene	d_gene	CDR3aa	CDR3nt
.	TRBV6-6	TRBJ1-1	.	CASSYQALNTEAFF	TGTGCCAGCAGTTACCAGGCATTGAACACTGAAGCTTTCTTT
.	TRBV5-1	TRBJ1-4	.	CASSLWQDNEKLFF	TGCGCCAGCAGCTTGTGGCAGGATAATGAAAAACTGTTTTTT
.	TRBV5-1	TRBJ2-1	TRBD2	CASSRASGRHNEQFF	TGCGCCAGTAGTAGGGCTAGCGGGAGACACAATGAGCAGTTCTTC
.	TRBV11-2	TRBJ1-4	TRBD1	CASSPSNRGPGSIKLFF	TGTGCCAGCAGCCCATCGAACAGGGGGCCAGGGTCTATTAAACTGTTTTTT
once	TRBV28	TRBJ1-5	.	CASSSPRGGNQPQHF	TGTGCCAGCAGTTCCCCCCGGGGGGGTAACCAGCCCCAGCATTTT
.	TRBV23-1	TRBJ1-1	.	CASQGGAGENTEAFF	TGCGCCAGCCAAGGGGGTGCGGGCGAGAACACTGAAGCTTTCTTT
.	TRBV9	TRBJ2-1	.	CASSVVQELGNEQFF	TGTGCCAGCAGCGTAGTCCAGGAACTGGGGAATGAGCAGTTCTTC
.	TRBV19	TRBJ2-7	.	CASSINRIYEQYF	TGTGCCAGTAGTATAAATCGCATCTACGAGCAGTACTTC
.	TRBV9	TRBJ2-1	.	CASSPSGAPGNEQFF	TGTGCCAGCAGCCCCTCTGGGGCGCCAGGGAATGAGCAGTTCTTC
.	TRBV19	TRBJ1-1	TRBD1	CASTAGGQGLTEAFF	TGTGCCAGTACCGCAGGGGGACAGGGTCTGACTGAAGCTTTCTTT
.	TRBV6-1	TRBJ2-3	.	CASSEDQTDTQYF	TGTGCCAGCAGTGAAGACCAGACAGATACGCAGTATTTT
.	TRBV6-1	TRBJ1-4	.	CASSWQPTNEKLFF	TGTGCCAGCAGTTGGCAGCCAACTAATGAAAAACTGTTTTTT
.	TRBV18	TRBJ2-7	.	CASSPPRAESSYEQYF	TGTGCCAGCTCACCACCTCGGGCCGAGAGCTCCTACGAGCAGTACTTC
.	TRBV7-9	TRBJ1-1	TRBD1	CASSLTGDTEAFF	TGTGCCAGCAGCTTAACAGGGGACACTGAAGCTTTCTTT
.	TRBV30	TRBJ2-5	.	CAWNNIGRETQYF	TGTGCCTGGAACAATATCGGCCGAGAGACCCAGTACTTC
few	TRBV2	TRBJ1-5	.	CASSAGDQPQHF	TGTGCCAGCAGTGCCGGGGATCAGCCCCAGCATTTT
.	TRBV19	TRBJ1-5	.	CASSIGVRQPQHF	TGTGCCAGTAGTATTGGGGTTCGCCAGCCCCAGCATTTT
once	TRBV6-1	TRBJ1-1	.	CASSEGAVPNTEAFF	TGTGCCAGCAGTGAAGGTGCAGTACCCAACACTGAAGCTTTCTTT
.	TRBV4-1	TRBJ1-5	.	CASSQDPGVDRNQPQHF	TGCGCCAGCAGCCAAGATCCAGGGGTCGATCGCAATCAGCCCCAGCATTTT
.	TRBV10-2	TRBJ1-6	.	CASSETSGTNSPLHF	TGCGCCAGCAGTGAGACTTCAGGGACAAATTCACCCCTCCACTTT
.	TRBV7-9	TRBJ2-1	.	CASSLRQEQFF	TGTGCCAGCAGCCTTCGACAGGAGCAGTTCTTC
.	TRBV28	TRBJ2-1	.	CASRWTNEQFF	TGTGCCAGCAGGTGGACTAATGAGCAGTTCTTC
many	TRBV6-1	TRBJ2-1	TRBD2	CASRRTSGDYNEQFF	TGTGCCAGCAGAAGGACTAGCGGGGACTACAATGAGCAGTTCTTC
.	TRBV6-1	TRBJ1-4	TRBD1	CASSEGGQGNEKLFF	TGTGCCAGCAGTGAAGGAGGACAGGGGAACGAAAAACTGTTTTTT
.	TRBV5-8	TRBJ1-1	.	CASSFTGLEAFF	TGTGCCAGCAGCTTTACAGGGCTTGAAGCTTTCTTT
once	TRBV6-6	TRBJ1-2	TRBD1	CASRPPGDRGNYGYTF	TGTGCCAGCAGACCGCCCGGGGACAGGGGGAACTATGGCTACACCTTC
.	TRBV7-2	TRBJ1-2	.	CASSLSRGNGYTF	TGTGCCAGCAGCTTATCACGAGGAAATGGCTACACCTTC
once	TRBV5-1	TRBJ1-6	.	CASSLAAQDTNSPLHF	TGCGCCAGCAGCTTGGCCGCCCAGGACACTAATTCACCCCTCCACTTT
.	TRBV7-2	TRBJ1-4	.	CASSSQSGKLFF	TGTGCCAGCAGCTCTCAGTCTGGAAAACTGTTTTTT
once	TRBV9	TRBJ2-5	TRBD2	CASSPGGGKETQYF	TGTGCCAGCAGCCCCGGGGGGGGAAAAGAGACCCAGTACTTC
.	TRBV30	TRBJ1-3	.	CAWSAPIWYSGNTIYF	TGTGCCTGGAGTGCTCCGATATGGTACTCGGGAAACACCATATATTTT
.	TRBV7-9	TRBJ1-1	.	CASSLIDTEAFF	TGTGCCAGCAGCTTAATTGACACTGAAGCTTTCTTT
few	TRBV7-2	TRBJ2-7	.	CASSLVDRWQYF	TGTGCCAGCAGCTTAGTTGACCGTTGGCAGTACTTC
.	TRBV5-6	TRBJ1-1	TRBD1	CASSQDNRQGRVAEAFF	TGTGCCAGCAGCCAGGATAACCGACAGGGTCGGGTCGCTGAAGCTTTCTTT
.	TRBV5-1	TRBJ1-5	TRBD1	CASSLGPGQGEPQHF	TGCGCCAGCAGCTTGGGACCGGGACAGGGGGAGCCCCAGCATTTT
.	TRBV2	TRBJ1-6	.	CASSGHNSPLHF	TGTGCCAGCAGTGGACATAATTCACCCCTCCACTTT
.	TRBV7-6	TRBJ2-1	TRBD2	CASSLFGRGARTSGREDEQFF	TGTGCCAGCAGCTTATTCGGCAGAGGGGCTCGGACTAGCGGGAGAGAGGATGAGCAGTTCTTC
.	TRBV6-5	TRBJ2-7	.	CASSYSPSYEQYF	TGTGCCAGCAGTTACTCGCCGAGCTACGAGCAGTACTTC
.	TRBV21-1	TRBJ1-2	.	CASSTKDRGNGYTF	TGTGCCAGCAGCACGAAGGACAGGGGTAATGGCTACACCTTC
.	TRBV7-8	TRBJ2-1	.	CASSLVLYAAEQFF	TGTGCCAGCAGCTTAGTACTCTACGCCGCTGAGCAGTTCTTC
.	TRBV2	TRBJ1-2	TRBD1	CASSERWGGQGAYGYTF	TGTGCCAGCAGTGAAAGATGGGGGGGACAGGGGGCCTATGGCTACACCTTC
few	TRBV28	TRBJ1-2	.	CASSLLDYGYTF	TGTGCCAGCAGTTTATTGGACTATGGCTACACCTTC
.	TRBV6-1	TRBJ2-7	.	CASSELYEQYF	TGTGCCAGCAGTGAATTGTACGAGCAGTACTTC
.	TRBV30	TRBJ1-5	.	CAWSGQRVRGGQPQHF	TGTGCCTGGAGCGGACAGCGGGTCAGGGGTGGGCAGCCCCAGCATTTT
few	TRBV9	TRBJ1-6	.	CASSVSGANSPLHF	TGTGCCAGCAGCGTATCAGGGGCGAATTCACCCCTCCACTTT
.	TRBV2	TRBJ1-1	TRBD1	CASSGQGNTEAFF	TGTGCCAGCAGCGGACAGGGGAACACTGAAGCTTTCTTT
few	TRBV7-9	TRBJ1-1	.	CASRFDREAFF	TGTGCCAGCAGGTTTGACAGGGAAGCTTTCTTT
.	TRBV28	TRBJ2-1	.	CASSLYGGQSYNEQFF	TGTGCCAGCAGTTTATACGGAGGACAGTCTTACAATGAGCAGTTCTTC
.	TRBV11-2	TRBJ2-7	TRBD1	CASSFDRGYEQYF	TGTGCCAGCAGCTTCGACAGGGGGTACGAGCAGTACTTC
.	TRBV2	TRBJ1-6	.	CATKKQENLNSPLHF	TGTGCCACCAAAAAACAGGAAAACCTTAATTCACCCCTCCACTTT
.	TRBV2	TRBJ2-3	TRBD2	CASSDRGGTDTQYF	TGTGCCAGCAGTGATAGGGGAGGGACAGATACGCAGTATTTT
.	TRBV13	TRBJ2-3	TRBD2	CASSLGTSGRGDTQYF	TGTGCCAGCAGCTTAGGTACTAGCGGGAGAGGAGATACGCAGTATTTT
.	TRBV9	TRBJ2-5	TRBD1	CASSGDSHSKEETQYF	TGTGCCAGCAGCGGGGACAGTCATTCAAAGGAGGAGACCCAGTACTTC